This TCR beta chain was profiled in a study of shared clonotypes between healthy human individuals. Findings and caveats of the study: Depth of sequencing was expected to influence donor clonotype sharing.

The table came from immunoSEQ multiplex PCR; TCRdb's copy has only in-frame clones and leaves some out. The sample shows about 600,000 clones, approximately 97% of them seen only once. With regard to this clone: Antigen specificity is unknown.

Material: naive CD4+ T cells sorted from blood. Described subset: CD45RA+ positively selected. The sequence derives from a woman in her thirties in good health.

The CDR3 coding sequence is TGTGCCAGCAGCTTCGAGATGAACACTGAAGCTTTCTTT. Amino acid sequence: CASSFEMNTEAFF. V usage is TRBV5-8 and J usage is TRBJ1-1, with D unresolved. Trimming pared 2 bases from V and 0 bases from J, leaving 5 bases between. The germline CDR1 and CDR2 sequences are SGHTS and YDEGEE. The length of the CDR3 is 13 residues.